This TCR beta chain was recorded in a study of beta chain features in type 1 diabetes. The authors reverse transcribed all of the isolated RNA, so sequencing captured expressed TCRB transcripts. Produced via immunoSEQ multiplex PCR; TCRdb's table is partial and in-frame only. The profile shows about 900,000 clones, about a sixth of them singletons. After removal of 4 bases from V and 8 bases from J, the junction contained 6 bases not matched to a gene. The CDR3 contains 13 residues. In germline, CDR1 is MNHEY, CDR2 SMNVEV (reference sequence). This clone came up a few times. The sequence came from a woman under 30 in good health. Material for sequencing was naive CD4+ T cells from blood. The V and J genes are TRBV27 and TRBJ1-2, with 8 nucleotides matching TRBD1. Written as DNA, the CDR3 is TGTGCCAGCAGTTCGACAGGGGTCGGAGGCTACACCTTC. As protein: CASSSTGVGGYTF.